This TCR beta chain appears in the sequencing data of a study of blood T cell repertoires in COVID-19. Original methodology: Counts of nucleated cells, estimated from reference gene primer amplification, were obtained. Here immunoSEQ multiplex PCR was the method, and the copy in TCRdb shows in-frame clones only, minus some. V and J calls and clone size are copied from that table; D and trimming were computed from the DNA. The sample shows roughly 280,000 clones, roughly nine tenths of them seen only once. Sequencing was performed on peripheral blood. The sequence came from a man aged 50 or older with acute or convalescent COVID-19.

The CDR3 protein is CASEVGQGTNTGELFF. DNA of the CDR3: TGCGCCAGCGAGGTAGGACAGGGAACGAACACCGGGGAGCTGTTTTTT. The chain uses TRBV5-1 and TRBJ2-2; 8 bases fit TRBD1. V dropped 7 bases and J dropped 0; count of bases not matched to a gene: 8. Germline assignment: CDR1 SGHRS and CDR2 YFSETQ. The CDR3 is 16 residues long.